This record looks at one TCR beta chain sequence and its context. This specimen belongs to a study of radiotherapy plus CTLA-4 blockade in lung cancer. Trimming stripped 1 base from V and 3 bases from J, with 12 bases between. The germline gives CDR1 SEHNR, CDR2 FQNEAQ (reference sequence). This CDR3 is built from 15 residues. The data were produced by immunoSEQ multiplex PCR, yet TCRdb's version contains in-frame clones alone and is incomplete. The sample carries 75,000 to 100,000 clones, about 86% recorded once. This TCR was recovered from a human donor with non-small cell lung cancer that progressed on radiotherapy plus ipilimumab. The sequences come from peripheral blood, collected from a patient treated with radiotherapy plus ipilimumab. The chain carries TRBV7-9 and TRBJ1-2; D possibly corresponds to TRBD1 (5 bases). The CDR3, as DNA: TGTGCCAGCAGCTTAGTGGGGCAGGGCCACTATGGCTACACCTTC. Translated: CASSLVGQGHYGYTF.